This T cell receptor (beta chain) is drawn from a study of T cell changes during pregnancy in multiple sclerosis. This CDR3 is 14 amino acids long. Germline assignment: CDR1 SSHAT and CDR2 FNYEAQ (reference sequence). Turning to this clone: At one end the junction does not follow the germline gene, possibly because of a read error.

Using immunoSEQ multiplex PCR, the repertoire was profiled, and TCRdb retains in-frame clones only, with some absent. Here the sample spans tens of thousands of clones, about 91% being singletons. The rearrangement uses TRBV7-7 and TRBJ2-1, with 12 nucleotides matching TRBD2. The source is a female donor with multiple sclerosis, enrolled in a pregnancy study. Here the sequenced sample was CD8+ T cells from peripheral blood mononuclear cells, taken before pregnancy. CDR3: CASSLTSGGHEQFF. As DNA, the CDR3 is TGTGCTAGCAGCTTGACTAGCGGGGGACATGAGCAGTTCTTC.